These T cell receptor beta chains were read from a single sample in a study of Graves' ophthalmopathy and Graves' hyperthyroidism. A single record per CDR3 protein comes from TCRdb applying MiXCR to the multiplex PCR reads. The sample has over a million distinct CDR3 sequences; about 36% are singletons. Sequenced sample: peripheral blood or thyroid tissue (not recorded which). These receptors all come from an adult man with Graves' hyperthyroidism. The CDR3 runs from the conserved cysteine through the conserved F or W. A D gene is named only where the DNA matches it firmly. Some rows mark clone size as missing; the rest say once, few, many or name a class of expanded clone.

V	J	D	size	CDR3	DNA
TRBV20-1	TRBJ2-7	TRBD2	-	CSARSLAGGPKEQYF	TGCAGTGCTAGGTCCCTAGCGGGAGGGCCGAAAGAGCAGTACTTC
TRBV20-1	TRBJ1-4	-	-	CSARDRSGSPKLFF	TGCAGTGCTAGAGATCGGTCGGGCAGCCCTAAACTGTTTTTT
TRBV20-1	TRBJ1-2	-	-	CSARDPDLGIYGYTF	TGCAGTGCTAGAGATCCTGACCTGGGTATCTATGGCTACACCTTC
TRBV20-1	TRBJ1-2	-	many	CSASLQSNYGYTF	TGCAGTGCTAGTCTACAGTCTAACTATGGCTACACCTTC
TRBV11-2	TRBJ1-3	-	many	CASSFRLSGNTIYF	TGTGCCAGCAGCTTCCGTCTTTCTGGAAACACCATATATTTT
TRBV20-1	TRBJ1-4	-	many	CSATGFSDEKLFF	TGCAGTGCAACAGGGTTCTCGGATGAAAAACTGTTTTTT
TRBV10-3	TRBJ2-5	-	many	CATQGHGQETQYF	TGTGCCACCCAGGGACACGGGCAAGAGACCCAGTACTTC
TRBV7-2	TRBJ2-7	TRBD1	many	CASSLGGTGLYEQYF	TGTGCCAGCAGCTTAGGAGGGACAGGACTCTACGAGCAGTACTTC
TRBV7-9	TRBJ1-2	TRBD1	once	CASTPGTGHGYTF	TGTGCCAGCACCCCCGGGACAGGGCACGGCTACACCTTC
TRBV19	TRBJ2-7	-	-	CASSMLGGLGTREQYF	TGTGCCAGTAGTATGTTAGGGGGCCTTGGGACTCGCGAGCAGTACTTC